This TCR beta chain was identified in a study of shared clonotypes between healthy human individuals. Study results and caveats: A reduction in generation probabilities was seen for non-shared clonotypes relative to those shared by all four donors. A small donor pool kept down the genetic and exposure-history diversity that was represented. Clonotype sharing across donors was expected to vary with sequencing depth.

Of note for this clone: Its antigen is currently unknown.

Partitioning of CD4+ cells yielded a CD45RA+ naive subset and a CD45RA-negative memory subset. The table came from immunoSEQ multiplex PCR; TCRdb's copy has only in-frame clones and leaves some out. Found here are more than 2,000,000 clones, 85% to 95% of them singletons; the top ten hold under 0.45%. This clonotype was obtained from a man aged 18 to 30 in good health. Some clones in this sample may be carry-over from other donors' samples. The material sequenced was naive CD4+ T cells from PBMCs. Described subset: CD45RA+ positively selected.

The CDR3 DNA sequence: TGTGCCAGCAGCCGGGACTCCTTCTATGGCTACACCTTC. Translation gives CASSRDSFYGYTF. This chain joins TRBV13 and TRBJ1-2; possible D gene TRBD1, 5 bases. From germline, CDR1 is PRHDT and CDR2 FYEKMQ (reference sequence). Trimming took 5 bases from V and 4 from J, leaving 11 bases between them. The CDR3 contains 13 residues.